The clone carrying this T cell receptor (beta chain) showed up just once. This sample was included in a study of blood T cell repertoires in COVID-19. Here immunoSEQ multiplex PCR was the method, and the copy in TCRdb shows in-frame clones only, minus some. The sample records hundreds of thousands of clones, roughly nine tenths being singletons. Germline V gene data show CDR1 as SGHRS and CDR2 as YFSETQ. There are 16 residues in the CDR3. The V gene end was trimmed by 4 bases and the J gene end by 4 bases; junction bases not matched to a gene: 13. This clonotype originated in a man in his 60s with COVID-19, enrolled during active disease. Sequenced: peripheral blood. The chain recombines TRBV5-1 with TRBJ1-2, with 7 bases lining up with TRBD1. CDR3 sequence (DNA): TGCGCCAGCAGCCTCCCGGGACAGACGTTAGGCTATGGCTACACCTTC. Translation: CASSLPGQTLGYGYTF.